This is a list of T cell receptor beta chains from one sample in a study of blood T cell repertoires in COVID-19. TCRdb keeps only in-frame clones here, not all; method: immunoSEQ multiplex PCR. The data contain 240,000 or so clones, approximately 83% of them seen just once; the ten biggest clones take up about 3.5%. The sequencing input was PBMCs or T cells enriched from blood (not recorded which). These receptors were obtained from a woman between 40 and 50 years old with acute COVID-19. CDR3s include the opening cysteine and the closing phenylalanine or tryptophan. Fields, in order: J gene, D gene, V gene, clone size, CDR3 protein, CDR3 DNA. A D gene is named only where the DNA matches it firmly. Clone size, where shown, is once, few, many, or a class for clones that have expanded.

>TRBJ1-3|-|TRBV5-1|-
CASSPWGLSTRSGNTIYF
TGCGCCAGCAGCCCATGGGGACTCTCAACCCGCTCTGGAAACACCATATATTTT
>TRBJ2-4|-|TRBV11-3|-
CASSLGWGDIQYF
TGTGCCAGCAGCTTAGGATGGGGAGACATTCAGTACTTC
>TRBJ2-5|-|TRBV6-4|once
CASSDSIGGTKQETQYF
TGTGCCAGCAGTGACTCGATAGGCGGGACGAAACAAGAGACCCAGTACTTC
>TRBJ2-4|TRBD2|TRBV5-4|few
CASSQGLAGEGRNIQYF
TGTGCCAGCAGCCAGGGACTAGCGGGAGAGGGGAGAAACATTCAGTACTTC
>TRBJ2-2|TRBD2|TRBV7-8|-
CASRNRPGLASGELFF
TGTGCCAGCAGGAATCGACCGGGACTAGCTTCTGGGGAGCTGTTTTTT
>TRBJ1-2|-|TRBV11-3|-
CASSLKGNYGYTF
TGTGCCAGCAGCTTAAAGGGGAACTATGGCTACACCTTC
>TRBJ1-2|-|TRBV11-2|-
CASSPRQVPYGYTF
TGTGCCAGCAGCCCTCGACAGGTGCCCTATGGCTACACCTTC
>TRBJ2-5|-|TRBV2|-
CASSELGGETQYF
TGTGCCAGCAGTGAGCTAGGAGGAGAGACCCAGTACTTC
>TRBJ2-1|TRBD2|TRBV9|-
CASSLPSGNSYNEQFF
TGTGCCAGCAGCTTACCTAGCGGGAATTCCTACAATGAGCAGTTCTTC
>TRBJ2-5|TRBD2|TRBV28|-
CASRRAGGGDPKYF
TGTGCCAGCAGACGAGCGGGAGGAGGCGACCCTAAGTACTTC
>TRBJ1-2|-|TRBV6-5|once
CASTRTARGAHGYTF
TGTGCCAGCACCCGGACCGCTCGGGGGGCGCATGGCTACACCTTC
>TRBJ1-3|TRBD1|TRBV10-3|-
CAISEHTGTGSLGNTIYF
TGTGCCATCAGTGAGCATACCGGGACAGGGTCGCTTGGAAACACCATATATTTT
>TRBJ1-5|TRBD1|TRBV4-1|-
CASSQVDRDYQPQHF
TGCGCCAGCAGCCAAGTCGACAGGGATTATCAGCCCCAGCATTTT
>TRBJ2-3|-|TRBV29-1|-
CSVEEYSASTDTQYF
TGCAGCGTTGAAGAGTACAGTGCTAGCACAGATACGCAGTATTTT
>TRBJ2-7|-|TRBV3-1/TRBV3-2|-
CASSQGGANEQYF
TGTGCCAGCAGCCAGGGGGGAGCCAACGAGCAGTACTTC
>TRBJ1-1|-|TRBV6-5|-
CASSYVGTKAGTEAFF
TGTGCCAGCAGTTATGTCGGGACAAAAGCAGGCACTGAAGCTTTCTTT
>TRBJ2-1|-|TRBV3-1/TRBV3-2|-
CASSQDRLATYNEQFF
TGTGCCAGCAGCCAAGATCGCCTAGCGACTTACAATGAGCAGTTCTTC
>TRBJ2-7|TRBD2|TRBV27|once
CASSLKGQTSGRRVEQYF
TGTGCCAGCAGTTTAAAGGGCCAGACTAGCGGGAGAAGGGTCGAGCAGTACTTC
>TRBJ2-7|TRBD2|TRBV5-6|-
CASSRLAGLSYEQYF
TGTGCCAGCAGCCGACTAGCGGGCCTCTCCTACGAGCAGTACTTC
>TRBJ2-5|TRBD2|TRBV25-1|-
CASSATSGRLETQYF
TGTGCCAGCAGTGCAACTAGCGGGAGGTTAGAGACCCAGTACTTC
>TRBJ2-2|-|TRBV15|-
CATSRGRTGELFF
TGTGCCACCAGCAGAGGCAGGACCGGGGAGCTGTTTTTT
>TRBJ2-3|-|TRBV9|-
CASSPGLGALYF
TGTGCCAGCAGCCCTGGGTTGGGGGCCCTGTATTTT
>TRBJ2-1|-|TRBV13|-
CASSFAGYNEQFF
TGTGCCAGCAGCTTTGCGGGGTACAATGAGCAGTTCTTC
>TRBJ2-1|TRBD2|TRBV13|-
CASSLAGTTSNEQFF
TGTGCCAGCAGCTTAGCCGGGACTACCTCCAATGAGCAGTTCTTC
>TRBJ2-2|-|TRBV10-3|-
CAISESGRGNTGELFF
TGTGCCATCAGTGAGTCAGGGCGGGGGAACACCGGGGAGCTGTTTTTT
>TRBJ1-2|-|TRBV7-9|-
CASSLSGSNYGYTF
TGTGCCAGCAGTCTAAGCGGCAGCAACTATGGCTACACCTTC
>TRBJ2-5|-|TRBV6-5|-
CASTPGAHRETQYF
TGTGCCAGCACCCCAGGGGCGCATCGAGAGACCCAGTACTTC
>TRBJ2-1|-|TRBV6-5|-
CASSWRSSSYNEQFF
TGTGCCAGCAGTTGGAGGTCAAGCTCCTACAATGAGCAGTTCTTC
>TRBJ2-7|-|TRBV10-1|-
CASSPVGQSSYEQYF
TGCGCCAGCAGTCCGGTGGGGCAGTCCTCCTACGAGCAGTACTTC
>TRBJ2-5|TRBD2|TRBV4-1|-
CASSQGLAGVRETQYF
TGCGCCAGCAGCCAAGGTTTAGCGGGAGTACGAGAGACCCAGTACTTC
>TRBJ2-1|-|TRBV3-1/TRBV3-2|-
CASSQSWFSSYNEQFF
TGTGCCAGCAGCCAGTCCTGGTTCAGCTCCTACAATGAGCAGTTCTTC
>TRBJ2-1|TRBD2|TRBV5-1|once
CASRPNSGRDNEQFF
TGCGCCAGCAGACCAAATAGCGGGAGGGATAATGAGCAGTTCTTC
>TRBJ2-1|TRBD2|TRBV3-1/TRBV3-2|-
CASSQDAGLATRSEQFF
TGTGCCAGCAGCCAAGATGCTGGACTAGCTACCAGGAGTGAGCAGTTCTTC
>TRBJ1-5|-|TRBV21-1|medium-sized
CASSNPMGTGGACNQPQHF
TGTGCCAGCAGCAACCCAATGGGAACAGGGGGCGCGTGCAATCAGCCCCAGCATTTT
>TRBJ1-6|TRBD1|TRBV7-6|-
CASSLAGQGPNSPLHF
TGTGCCAGCAGCTTAGCTGGACAGGGTCCCAATTCACCCCTCCACTTT
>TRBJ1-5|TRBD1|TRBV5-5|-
CASSWTGGDQPQHF
TGTGCCAGCAGCTGGACAGGGGGCGACCAGCCCCAGCATTTT
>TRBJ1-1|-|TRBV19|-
CASSLWGSRNTEAFF
TGTGCCAGTAGTCTATGGGGCAGTCGGAACACTGAAGCTTTCTTT
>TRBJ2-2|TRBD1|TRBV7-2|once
CASSRTGGNTGELFF
TGTGCCAGCAGCCGGACAGGGGGCAACACCGGGGAGCTGTTTTTT
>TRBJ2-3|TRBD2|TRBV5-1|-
CASSASTSALPDTDTQYF
TGCGCCAGCAGCGCCTCGACTAGCGCCCTACCTGACACAGATACGCAGTATTTT
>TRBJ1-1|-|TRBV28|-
CASRRPWTVMNTEAFF
TGTGCCAGCAGGCGGCCCTGGACAGTTATGAACACTGAAGCTTTCTTT
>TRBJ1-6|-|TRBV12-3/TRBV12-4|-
CASSLASRPLHF
TGTGCCAGCAGTTTAGCTAGTAGACCCCTCCACTTT
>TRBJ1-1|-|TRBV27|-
CASSLFLGQNTEAFF
TGTGCCAGCAGTTTATTCCTTGGACAGAACACTGAAGCTTTCTTT
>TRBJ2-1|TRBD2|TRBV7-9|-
CASSESGRFYNEQFF
TGTGCCAGCAGCGAGAGCGGGAGGTTCTACAATGAGCAGTTCTTC
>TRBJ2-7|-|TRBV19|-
CASSIGAAYEQYF
TGTGCCAGTAGTATTGGGGCAGCCTACGAGCAGTACTTC
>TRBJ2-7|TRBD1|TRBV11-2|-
CASRLPGQGRYEQYF
TGTGCCAGCAGACTCCCGGGACAGGGGAGATACGAGCAGTACTTC
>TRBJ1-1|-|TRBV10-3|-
CAISDVGGNTEAFF
TGTGCCATCAGTGATGTGGGGGGGAACACTGAAGCTTTCTTT
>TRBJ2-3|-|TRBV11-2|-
CASSLVLEGSGQYF
TGTGCCAGCAGCTTAGTTCTGGAGGGATCGGGTCAGTATTTT
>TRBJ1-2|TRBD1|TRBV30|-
CAWSVSVGGSRRSGYTF
TGTGCCTGGAGTGTCAGTGTAGGGGGCAGTCGAAGGAGTGGCTACACCTTC
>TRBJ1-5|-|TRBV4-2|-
CASSQETGNQPQHF
TGTGCCAGCAGCCAAGAGACGGGAAATCAGCCCCAGCATTTT